The 4 T cell receptor beta chains below were found in one sample sequenced in a study of regulatory T cells in long-lasting Graves disease. As to time point: newly diagnosed GD, antithyroid drugs for less than 3 months. The authors made the TCR library using RNA they extracted from PBMCs. Investigators prepared the TCR beta libraries by applying iRepertoire HTBI primers and Arm-PCR of CDR3 regions. TCRdb reanalysed the multiplex PCR reads using MiXCR and keeps one entry per CDR3 protein. Among about 530,000 distinct CDR3 sequences listed, 15% to 20% were seen once. A further study also used this sample, focusing on T cells in Graves' hyperthyroidism and ophthalmopathy.

Sequencing used peripheral blood mononuclear cells (PBMCs), obtained at new diagnosis, from a patient treated with antithyroid drugs. These receptor sequences come from a woman aged 35 to 60 with Graves disease.

Here the CDR3 DNA reads TGCGCCAGCACCGAGACAGGGGGCACTGAAGCTTTCTTT. This translates into CASTETGGTEAFF. The J gene is TRBJ1-1, the V gene TRBV4-1, with 9 bases that match TRBD1. Germline V gives CDR1 MGHRA, CDR2 YSYEKL. Germline trimming cut 7 bases from V and 4 bases from J; bases unmatched to any gene: 4. This CDR3 contains 13 residues.

This clonotype was recorded a few times. The V and J genes are TRBV7-6 and TRBJ1-5, with 11 bases matching TRBD1. The CDR3 length is 19 residues. Per germline, CDR1 SGHVS and CDR2 FNYEAQ. Germline trimming cut 5 bases from V and 1 base from J; bases unmatched to any gene: 13. The CDR3 DNA sequence: TGTGCCAGCAGCCAAAGCCTAGGGACAGGGGGTGTCAGCAATCAGCCCCAGCATTTT. Translated: CASSQSLGTGGVSNQPQHF. Complete variable domain (other parts from reference TRBV7-6 and TRBJ1-5): GAGVSQSPRYKVTKRGQDVALRCDPISGHVSLYWYRQALGQGPEFLTYFNYEAQQDKSGLPNDRFSAERPEGSISTLTIQRTEQRDSAMYRCASSQSLGTGGVSNQPQHFGDGTRLSIL.

In nucleotides, the CDR3 is TGTGCCAGCCTTTCGCCCGGGACAGGGGAGAACGAGCAGTACTTC. Protein sequence: CASLSPGTGENEQYF. V and J are TRBV6-1 and TRBJ2-7; 10 bases agree with TRBD1. CDR1 is MNHNS, CDR2 SASEGT, per germline. J was trimmed by 5 bases and V by 8 bases; bases with no gene match: 12. There are 15 residues in the CDR3.

This clonotype was recorded a few times. The chain recombines TRBV11-2 with TRBJ2-5; 8 bases agree with TRBD2. The V gene end was trimmed by 3 bases and the J gene end by 6 bases; junction bases not matched to a gene: 3. The CDR3 is made up of 13 amino acids. Germline CDR1 SGHAT, CDR2 FQNNGV. The CDR3 is CASSLTSVQTQYF. DNA for the CDR3: TGTGCCAGCAGCTTGACTAGCGTCCAGACCCAGTACTTC.